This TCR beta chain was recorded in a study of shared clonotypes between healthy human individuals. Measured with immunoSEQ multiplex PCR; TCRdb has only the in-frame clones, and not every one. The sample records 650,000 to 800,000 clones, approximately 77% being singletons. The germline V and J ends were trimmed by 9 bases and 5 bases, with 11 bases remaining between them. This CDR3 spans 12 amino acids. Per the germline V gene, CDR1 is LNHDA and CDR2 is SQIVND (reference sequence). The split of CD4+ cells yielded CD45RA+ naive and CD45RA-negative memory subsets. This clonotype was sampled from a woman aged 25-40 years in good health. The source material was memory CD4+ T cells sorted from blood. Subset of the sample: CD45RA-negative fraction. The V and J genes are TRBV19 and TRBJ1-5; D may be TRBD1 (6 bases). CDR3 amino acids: CASKQGYQPQHF. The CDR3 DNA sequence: TGTGCCAGCAAACAGGGATATCAGCCCCAGCATTTT.